These T cell receptor beta chains were read from a single sample in a study of shared clonotypes between healthy human individuals. Sequencing used immunoSEQ multiplex PCR; TCRdb keeps in-frame clones, though not all of them. This table has roughly 770,000 clones, 95% to 97% appearing once. The sequenced material came from naive CD8+ T cells sorted from blood. Source of these receptors: a young man in good health. CDR3s include the opening cysteine and the closing phenylalanine or tryptophan. D genes are given only for firm matches. A row's size may be missing; if present it is once, few, many or a size class.

NA,TRBV7-9,NA,TRBJ2-6,CASSLDVGEYSGANVLTF,TGTGCCAGCAGCTTAGATGTGGGGGAATACTCTGGGGCCAACGTCCTGACTTTC
once,TRBV10-3,TRBD2,TRBJ2-3,CATKGTSGSFDTDTQYF,TGTGCCACCAAGGGGACTAGCGGGAGTTTTGACACAGATACGCAGTATTTT
NA,TRBV4-1,NA,TRBJ2-7,CASSQVPGGDEQYF,TGCGCCAGCAGCCAAGTTCCTGGGGGCGACGAGCAGTACTTC
NA,TRBV13,NA,TRBJ2-1,CASSLGGEQYNEQFF,TGTGCCAGCAGCTTAGGCGGGGAACAGTACAATGAGCAGTTCTTC
NA,TRBV5-1,NA,TRBJ1-1,CASSPLGNTGPQAFF,TGCGCCAGCAGCCCCCTAGGAAACACAGGTCCCCAAGCTTTCTTT
once,TRBV5-6,NA,TRBJ2-7,CASSFYPGRYEQYF,TGTGCCAGCAGCTTTTATCCGGGGAGGTACGAGCAGTACTTC
once,TRBV10-3,NA,TRBJ2-2,CAISESSSHGKNTGELFF,TGTGCCATCAGTGAGTCATCCTCTCATGGGAAAAACACCGGGGAGCTGTTTTTT
NA,TRBV4-1,TRBD2,TRBJ2-1,CASSQVGGGRSNNEQFF,TGCGCCAGCAGCCAAGTGGGGGGCGGGAGGTCCAACAATGAGCAGTTCTTC
NA,TRBV2,NA,TRBJ1-3,CASSEVGNTIYF,TGTGCCAGCAGTGAGGTGGGAAACACCATATATTTT
once,TRBV9,TRBD1,TRBJ2-1,CASTGTGVEQFF,TGTGCCAGCACCGGGACAGGGGTTGAGCAGTTCTTC
NA,TRBV29-1,NA,TRBJ2-1,CSVRTTTREPYNEQFF,TGCAGCGTACGGACTACAACCAGGGAGCCCTACAATGAGCAGTTCTTC
NA,TRBV29-1,NA,TRBJ2-3,CSVEVGHPPKGTDTQYF,TGCAGCGTTGAAGTAGGACATCCCCCTAAGGGCACAGATACGCAGTATTTT
NA,TRBV29-1,NA,TRBJ2-7,CSVVGGLVYEQYF,TGCAGCGTTGTTGGGGGGTTGGTCTACGAGCAGTACTTC
once,TRBV28,NA,TRBJ1-1,CASRGLNTEAFF,TGTGCCAGCAGGGGGTTGAACACTGAAGCTTTCTTT
NA,TRBV2,TRBD2,TRBJ2-1,CASLGAGGSNEQFF,TGTGCCAGCCTCGGGGCGGGAGGGTCGAATGAGCAGTTCTTC
NA,TRBV6-1,NA,TRBJ2-7,CASSEAVGGLSYEQYF,TGTGCCAGCAGTGAAGCGGTCGGGGGCCTTTCCTACGAGCAGTACTTC
NA,TRBV4-1,NA,TRBJ1-2,CASSQGEYGYTF,TGCGCCAGCAGCCAAGGGGAGTATGGCTACACCTTC
NA,TRBV7-9,TRBD1,TRBJ2-7,CASSPPMGGDRVRYEQYF,TGTGCCAGCAGCCCACCTATGGGGGGGGACAGGGTACGTTACGAGCAGTACTTC
once,TRBV7-9,TRBD2,TRBJ2-5,CASSFFLTSGQETQYF,TGTGCCAGCAGCTTTTTTCTGACTAGCGGCCAAGAGACCCAGTACTTC
NA,TRBV15,TRBD2,TRBJ2-2,CATYTGSGRAAGELFF,TGTGCCACCTACACGGGAAGCGGGAGGGCCGCCGGGGAGCTGTTTTTT
few,TRBV7-9,TRBD1,TRBJ1-4,CASANIRDRPFF,TGTGCCAGCGCTAACATCCGGGACAGGCCTTTTTTT
NA,TRBV5-1,NA,TRBJ1-5,CASSGTGDSNQPQHF,TGCGCCAGCAGTGGAACAGGAGATAGCAATCAGCCCCAGCATTTT
NA,TRBV9,NA,TRBJ2-1,CASSVRDGNNEQFF,TGTGCCAGCAGCGTCCGGGACGGAAACAATGAGCAGTTCTTC
NA,TRBV6-1,TRBD2,TRBJ2-2,CASSESTSGRLNTGELFF,TGTGCCAGCAGTGAATCGACTAGCGGGCGTCTAAACACCGGGGAGCTGTTTTTT
NA,TRBV7-9,NA,TRBJ2-6,CASSLGDSAYSGANVLTF,TGTGCCAGCAGCTTGGGAGACTCCGCTTACTCTGGGGCCAACGTCCTGACTTTC
NA,TRBV19,NA,TRBJ2-1,CASSMIGNEQFF,TGTGCCAGTAGTATGATAGGCAATGAGCAGTTCTTC
NA,TRBV7-3,TRBD2,TRBJ2-2,CASSLTAGGPDGELFF,TGTGCCAGCAGCTTAACAGCGGGAGGGCCCGACGGGGAGCTGTTTTTT
NA,TRBV5-1,NA,TRBJ2-1,CASSYSSYNEQFF,TGCGCCAGCAGCTACAGCTCCTACAATGAGCAGTTCTTC
NA,TRBV5-1,NA,TRBJ2-1,CASSTSGIGDNEQFF,TGCGCCAGCAGCACTTCCGGCATAGGGGACAATGAGCAGTTCTTC
NA,TRBV6-5,NA,TRBJ2-7,CASSTQGIRPYEQYF,TGTGCCAGCAGCACCCAGGGCATCCGACCCTACGAGCAGTACTTC
few,TRBV29-1,TRBD1,TRBJ2-7,CSARDRTSYEQYF,TGCAGCGCCCGGGACAGAACCTCCTACGAGCAGTACTTC
NA,TRBV9,TRBD2,TRBJ2-1,CASSVAGGVDEQFF,TGTGCCAGCAGCGTAGCGGGAGGAGTCGATGAGCAGTTCTTC
once,TRBV27,NA,TRBJ1-5,CASSLQGPLQPQHF,TGTGCCAGCAGTTTACAGGGTCCCCTCCAGCCCCAGCATTTT
once,TRBV14,NA,TRBJ2-2,CASSQVLNTGELFF,TGTGCCAGCAGCCAAGTGCTGAACACCGGGGAGCTGTTTTTT
NA,TRBV5-6,NA,TRBJ1-2,CASSLYRGAGGYTF,TGTGCCAGCAGCTTGTATAGAGGCGCCGGTGGCTACACCTTC
NA,TRBV28,TRBD2,TRBJ2-7,CASSSSGGYEQYF,TGTGCCAGCAGTTCCTCGGGGGGCTACGAGCAGTACTTC
NA,TRBV11-2,NA,TRBJ1-1,CASSLGGYGNTEAFF,TGTGCCAGCAGCTTAGGGGGATACGGGAACACTGAAGCTTTCTTT
NA,TRBV13,NA,TRBJ2-3,CASSSRAVDTQYF,TGTGCCAGCAGCTCCAGGGCCGTGGATACGCAGTATTTT
NA,TRBV11-2,TRBD2,TRBJ2-7,CASSLVSSGIYEQYF,TGTGCCAGCAGCTTAGTGAGTAGCGGGATATACGAGCAGTACTTC
NA,TRBV6-4,NA,TRBJ2-3,CASSADGMTDTQYF,TGTGCCAGCAGTGCGGATGGCATGACAGATACGCAGTATTTT
NA,TRBV30,TRBD1,TRBJ2-5,CAWRSLQGAYGTQYF,TGTGCCTGGAGGAGCCTACAGGGGGCTTATGGGACCCAGTACTTC
NA,TRBV6-1,TRBD2,TRBJ2-3,CASSDISGRAAATDTQYF,TGTGCCAGCAGTGACATTAGCGGGAGGGCCGCGGCGACAGATACGCAGTATTTT
once,TRBV4-3,TRBD2,TRBJ2-5,CASSEGLAGVETQYF,TGCGCCAGCAGCGAGGGACTAGCGGGAGTGGAGACCCAGTACTTC
NA,TRBV6-5,NA,TRBJ2-5,CASSSSVGTQETQYF,TGTGCCAGCAGTTCCTCTGTGGGAACTCAAGAGACCCAGTACTTC
NA,TRBV27,NA,TRBJ1-3,CASSPSYTGNTIYF,TGTGCCAGCAGTCCCTCCTATACTGGAAACACCATATATTTT
NA,TRBV15,NA,TRBJ2-7,CATSVRDTYEQYF,TGTGCCACCAGCGTCCGGGACACCTACGAGCAGTACTTC
NA,TRBV14,NA,TRBJ2-7,CASGPHPGGDWNF,TGTGCCAGCGGTCCCCATCCGGGGGGCGATTGGAACTTC
NA,TRBV14,NA,TRBJ2-1,CASSRRLAHEQFF,TGTGCCAGCAGTCGAAGACTGGCCCATGAGCAGTTCTTC
NA,TRBV29-1,NA,TRBJ1-1,CSVELGIEAFF,TGCAGCGTCGAGCTCGGGATTGAAGCTTTCTTT
NA,TRBV5-8,NA,TRBJ2-3,CASSLDIASTDTQYF,TGTGCCAGCAGCCTCGACATTGCGAGCACAGATACGCAGTATTTT
NA,TRBV5-1,NA,TRBJ2-2,CASSLFRRSNTGELFF,TGCGCCAGCAGCTTGTTCCGACGGAGCAACACCGGGGAGCTGTTTTTT
NA,TRBV7-9,NA,TRBJ2-7,CASSNSSHEQYF,TGTGCCAGCAGCAACTCATCCCACGAGCAGTACTTC
NA,TRBV4-1,NA,TRBJ1-5,CASSPGPLGSHQPQHF,TGCGCCAGCAGCCCAGGCCCTCTGGGAAGCCATCAGCCCCAGCATTTT
NA,TRBV5-1,TRBD2,TRBJ2-3,CASSNFGREGRDTQYF,TGCGCCAGCAGCAATTTTGGGCGGGAGGGGAGAGATACGCAGTATTTT